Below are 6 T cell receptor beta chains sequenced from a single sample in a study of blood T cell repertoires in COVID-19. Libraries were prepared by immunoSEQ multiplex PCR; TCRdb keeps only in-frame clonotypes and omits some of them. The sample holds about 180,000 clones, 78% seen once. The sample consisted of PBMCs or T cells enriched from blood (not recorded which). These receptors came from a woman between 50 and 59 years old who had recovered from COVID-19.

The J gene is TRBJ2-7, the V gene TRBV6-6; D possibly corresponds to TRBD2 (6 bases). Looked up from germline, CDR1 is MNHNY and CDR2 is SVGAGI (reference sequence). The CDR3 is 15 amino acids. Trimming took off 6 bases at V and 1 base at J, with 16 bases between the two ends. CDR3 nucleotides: TGTGCCAGCAGCGAACCTTGGGGAGGTTCCTACGAGCAGTACTTC. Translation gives CASSEPWGGSYEQYF.

Written as DNA, the CDR3 is TGTGCCAGCAGCTCAGCCGCCAAACGGGGGAGCGGGGGGTACAATGAGCAGTTCTTC. This gives the protein CASSSAAKRGSGGYNEQFF. The gene calls are TRBV7-9 and TRBJ2-1, with 9 nucleotides matching TRBD2. There are 19 residues in the CDR3. With 4 bases clipped from V and 4 bases from J, the junction kept 17 bases outside the gene matches. The germline CDR1 and CDR2 sequences are SEHNR and FQNEAQ (reference sequence).

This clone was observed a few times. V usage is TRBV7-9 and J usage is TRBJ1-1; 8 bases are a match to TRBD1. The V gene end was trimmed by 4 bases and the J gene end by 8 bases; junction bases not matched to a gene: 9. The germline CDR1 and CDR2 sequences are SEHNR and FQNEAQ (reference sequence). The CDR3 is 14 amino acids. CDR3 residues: CASSSLGQDQEAFF. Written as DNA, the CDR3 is TGTGCCAGCAGCTCGCTGGGACAGGACCAAGAAGCTTTCTTT.

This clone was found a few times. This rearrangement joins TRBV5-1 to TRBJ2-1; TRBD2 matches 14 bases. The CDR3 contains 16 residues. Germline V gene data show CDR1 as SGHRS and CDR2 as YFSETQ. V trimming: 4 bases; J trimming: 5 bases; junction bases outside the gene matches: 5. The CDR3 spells CASSQGLAGGNNEQFF. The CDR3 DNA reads TGCGCCAGCAGCCAAGGACTAGCGGGAGGAAACAATGAGCAGTTCTTC.

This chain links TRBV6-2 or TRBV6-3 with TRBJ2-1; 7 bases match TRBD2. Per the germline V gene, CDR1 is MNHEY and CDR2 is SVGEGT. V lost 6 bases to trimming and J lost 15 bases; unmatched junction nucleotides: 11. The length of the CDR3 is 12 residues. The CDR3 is CASSPLAARPFF. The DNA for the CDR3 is TGTGCCAGCAGCCCGCTAGCGGCTCGCCCGTTCTTC.

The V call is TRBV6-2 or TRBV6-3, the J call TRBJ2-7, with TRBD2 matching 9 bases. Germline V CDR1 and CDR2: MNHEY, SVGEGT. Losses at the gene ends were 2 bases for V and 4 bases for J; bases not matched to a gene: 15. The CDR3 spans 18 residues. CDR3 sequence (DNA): TGTGCCAGCAGTTACACCCCCCACAGCGGGAGGCTTGAGTACGAGCAGTACTTC. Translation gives CASSYTPHSGRLEYEQYF.